These 3 T cell receptor beta chains originate from one sample sequenced in a study of T cells after posttransplantation cyclophosphamide. The protocol was immunoSEQ multiplex PCR, while the TCRdb copy is restricted to in-frame clones and leaves out a portion. Altogether under 45,000 clones were found in the sample, and no singletons occur. Sequencing used PBMCs. The receptors were gathered from a woman in her 50s in good health and a related stem cell transplant donor.

Remarks on this clone: This may be a read error, as it is one base from a much larger clone. This CDR3 fails to terminate in the conserved phenylalanine or tryptophan, so it likely reflects a read error. The chain recombines TRBV4-2 with TRBJ1-1; 7 bases map to TRBD1. The V gene's germline CDR1 is LGHNA and CDR2 YNFKEQ. The CDR3 loop spans 18 amino acids. V shed 1 base and J 5 bases; nucleotides not matched to a gene: 16. CDR3 region: CASSQVSLGAGGRTEAFL. CDR3 in DNA: TGTGCCAGCAGCCAAGTTAGTCTGGGCGCAGGGGGGAGAACTGAAGCTTTCCTT.

Many counts were recorded for this clone. This CDR3 reads CASSLATGLKAFF. In DNA form, the CDR3 reads TGCGCCAGCAGCTTGGCCACAGGGCTGAAAGCTTTCTTT. The chain employs TRBV5-1 and TRBJ1-1; possible D gene TRBD1, 6 bases. The germline CDR1 and CDR2 sequences are SGHRS and YFSETQ. The V gene lost 0 bases and the J gene lost 9 bases, with 12 bases spanning the gap. The CDR3 runs to 13 residues.

This clone was recorded at least ten times. The V call is TRBV6-1, the J call TRBJ2-1, with D maybe TRBD2 (5 bases). The length of the CDR3 is 17 residues. CDR1 is MNHNS, CDR2 SASEGT, per germline. With 2 bases removed from V and 7 bases from J, the gap between germline ends came to 21 bases. The CDR3 DNA reads as TGTGCCAGCAGTGAACAGTTTATAGGTCCCTCGGGGAATGAGCAGTTCTTC. This encodes CASSEQFIGPSGNEQFF.